The T cell receptor (beta chain) under discussion was sequenced for a study of CD8 T cells in Susac syndrome. About 0.5 to 1 ug RNA was reverse transcribed with random hexamers. MiXCR was run by TCRdb on the immunoSEQ multiplex PCR reads, yielding one entry per CDR3 protein. The sample has tens of thousands of distinct CDR3 sequences; approximately 93% are singletons. With 6 bases clipped from V and 0 bases from J, the junction kept 4 bases outside the gene matches. The CDR3 extends over 14 amino acids. Germline CDR1 reads SEHNR; CDR2 reads FQNEAQ (reference sequence). This receptor was obtained from a human donor with Susac syndrome. The sequenced material came from CD8+ T cells from PBMCs. The chain is built from TRBV7-9 and TRBJ2-7; TRBD2 matches 8 bases. CDR3 amino acids: CASSPGTSSYEQYF. The CDR3 nucleotides are TGTGCCAGCAGTCCCGGGACTAGCTCCTACGAGCAGTACTTC.